Shown below are 25 T cell receptor beta chains from a single sample sequenced in a study of technical replicates of blood from several donors (dated by TCRdb to the late 2010s). Library generation was performed with the immunoSEQ multiplex PCR assay. The table comes from immuneACCESS by way of TCRdb, which keeps in-frame sequences with V and J called. Part of the clones is missing from these tables; in studies checked, under half for an unresolved V gene and the rest for unknown reasons. Across this sample there are approximately 100,000 clones, with approximately 94% seen only once. Roughly 0.23% of the sample rests with the top ten. The sequenced sample was T cells isolated from PBMCs. Every receptor here comes from a human donor in good health.

This chain uses TRBV14 with TRBJ2-7; TRBD2 might be the D (6 bases). Trimming cost V 5 bases and J 5 bases, with 16 bases left between them. The CDR3 has 14 residues. In germline, CDR1 is SGHDN, CDR2 FVKESK. For the CDR3, the DNA is TGTGCCAGCAGCATAGCGGCCCCCAGCCACGAGCAGTACTTC. Its translation is CASSIAAPSHEQYF.

The chain joins TRBV12-5 to TRBJ1-1, with 9 nucleotides matching TRBD1. Germline CDR1 is LGHNT and CDR2 is FRNRAP. CDR3 size: 17 residues. With 6 bases clipped from V and 4 bases from J, the junction kept 15 bases outside the gene matches. The CDR3 nucleotides read TGTGCTAGTGGCCTCGGGACAGGGTATTACCAGGTCACTGAAGCTTTCTTT. This encodes CASGLGTGYYQVTEAFF. Looking up the rest from reference TRBV12-5 and TRBJ1-1 gives the full variable domain: DARVTQTPRHKVTEMGQEVTMRCQPILGHNTVFWYRQTMMQGLELLAYFRNRAPLDDSGMPKDRFSAEMPDATLATLKIQPSEPRDSAVYFCASGLGTGYYQVTEAFFGQGTRLTVV.

The CDR3 region is CASTSAAGGTDTQYF. As DNA, the CDR3 is TGTGCCAGCACCTCCGCTGCGGGAGGTACAGATACGCAGTATTTT. The chain uses TRBV7-3 and TRBJ2-3; 8 nucleotides line up with TRBD2. Germline trimming cut 7 bases from V and 3 bases from J; bases unmatched to any gene: 9. The CDR3 spans 15 residues. Germline CDR1 reads SGHTA; CDR2 reads FQGTGA. Supplemented by reference TRBV7-3 and TRBJ2-3, the full variable domain reads GAGVSQTPSNKVTEKGKYVELRCDPISGHTALYWYRQSLGQGPEFLIYFQGTGAADDSGLPNDRFFAVRPEGSVSTLKIQRTERGDSAVYLCASTSAAGGTDTQYFGPGTRLTVL.

In nucleotides, the CDR3 is TGTGCCAGCAGCTATCTAGCGGGAGGAACCGGGGAGCTGTTTTTT. Its translation is CASSYLAGGTGELFF. The chain recombines TRBV7-8 with TRBJ2-2, with 11 bases matching TRBD2. Germline V CDR1 and CDR2: SGHVS, FQNEAQ. This CDR3 comprises 15 residues. V lost 4 bases and J lost 5; bases outside the gene matches: 3.

This rearrangement joins TRBV30 to TRBJ1-3; D perhaps matches TRBD1 (5 bases). The germline CDR1 and CDR2 sequences are GTSNPN and SVGIG (reference sequence). V lost 4 bases and J 2 bases, leaving 15 bases between the germline ends. The CDR3 runs 15 residues. CDR3 protein: CAWNLMTAPGNTIYF. CDR3 nucleotide sequence: TGTGCCTGGAATCTTATGACAGCCCCTGGAAACACCATATATTTT.

DNA of the CDR3: TGTGCCACCAGCGGGAGTCTGGACAGCTCCTACGAGCAGTACTTC. Translation: CATSGSLDSSYEQYF. V and J are TRBV15 and TRBJ2-7, with D possibly being TRBD1 (6 bases). The CDR3 sequence is 15 residues long. V was clipped by 5 bases and J by 0 bases, with 14 bases between them. Germline CDR1 reads LNHNV; CDR2 reads YYDKDF (reference sequence).

The J gene is TRBJ2-3, the V gene TRBV7-9, with a possible D match to TRBD2 (5 bases). Germline V CDR1 and CDR2: SEHNR, FQNEAQ (reference sequence). With 4 bases removed from V and 2 bases from J, the gap between germline ends came to 13 bases. This CDR3 is built from 15 residues. The CDR3 coding sequence is TGTGCCAGCAGCTCCATCGACTACACCACAGATACGCAGTATTTT. Translating it yields CASSSIDYTTDTQYF. Based on the CDR3 plus reference TRBV7-9 and TRBJ2-3, the full variable domain is DTGVSQNPRHKITKRGQNVTFRCDPISEHNRLYWYRQTLGQGPEFLTYFQNEAQLEKSRLLSDRFSAERPKGSFSTLEIQRTEQGDSAMYLCASSSIDYTTDTQYFGPGTRLTVL.

A note on this clone: The junction departs from the called germline gene at one end, perhaps through a read error. The J gene is TRBJ1-2, the V gene TRBV5-1; D is ambiguous. Germline lookup yields CDR1 SGHRS and CDR2 YFSETQ. The CDR3 is made up of 14 amino acids. The CDR3 DNA sequence: TGCGCCAGCAGCTTGGCTGGAGGGTCGCAAGGCTACGCCTTC. This gives the protein CASSLAGGSQGYAF.

This clone was seen only a few times. The V call is TRBV7-9, the J call TRBJ1-5; 9 nucleotides align to TRBD1. Unmatched junction bases numbered 14, after V lost 5 bases and J lost 6 bases. The CDR3 runs 17 residues. Germline V gene lookup returns CDR1 SEHNR and CDR2 FQNEAQ (reference sequence). CDR3 region: CASSPLLAGQGGQPQHF. In DNA form, the CDR3 reads TGTGCCAGCAGCCCTCTACTCGCGGGACAGGGTGGTCAGCCCCAGCATTTT.

The genes are TRBV5-1 and TRBJ2-1; 9 bases fit TRBD2. The trim removed 3 bases at V and 3 bases at J, leaving 4 bases unmatched. In germline, CDR1 is SGHRS, CDR2 YFSETQ. This CDR3 is 15 amino acids long. The CDR3 protein is CASSSGLADYNEQFF. The CDR3, as DNA: TGCGCCAGCAGCTCGGGACTAGCTGACTACAATGAGCAGTTCTTC. The full variable domain, with the rest looked up from reference TRBV5-1 and TRBJ2-1, is KAGVTQTPRYLIKTRGQQVTLSCSPISGHRSVSWYQQTPGQGLQFLFEYFSETQRNKGNFPGRFSGRQFSNSRSEMNVSTLELGDSALYLCASSSGLADYNEQFFGPGTRLTVL.

The V gene is TRBV10-3, the J gene TRBJ2-3; the match to TRBD2 covers 11 bases. The CDR3 runs 16 residues. J was trimmed by 1 base and V by 7 bases; bases with no gene match: 7. Germline CDR1 reads ENHRY; CDR2 reads SYGVKD. The CDR3 reads CAITPGLAEGTDTQYF. The CDR3 bases are TGTGCCATCACCCCGGGACTAGCGGAGGGCACAGATACGCAGTATTTT.

V gene TRBV27 combines with J gene TRBJ2-7, with 8 bases aligning to TRBD2. Germline-derived CDR1 and CDR2 are MNHEY and SMNVEV (reference sequence). The CDR3 loop spans 13 amino acids. The V and J ends lost 2 bases and 3 bases, in that order; junction bases with no gene match: 0. In DNA, the CDR3 is TGTGCCAGCAGTTTAAGCGGGAGCTACGAGCAGTACTTC. Amino acid sequence: CASSLSGSYEQYF.

The J gene is TRBJ2-2, the V gene TRBV30; D is perhaps TRBD2 (7 bases). The CDR3 covers 15 residues. The germline V gene encodes CDR1 GTSNPN and CDR2 SVGIG (reference sequence). Trimming left V 2 bases short and J 3 bases short, with 13 bases between. CDR3 nucleotide sequence: TGTGCCTGGAGTTCGACGGGGGGCCACACCGGGGAGCTGTTTTTT. This gives the protein CAWSSTGGHTGELFF.

The J gene is TRBJ2-2, the V gene TRBV4-2; 9 bases align to TRBD2. The CDR3 sequence is 20 residues long. Germline lookup yields CDR1 LGHNA and CDR2 YNFKEQ. Unmatched junction bases numbered 11, after V lost 0 bases and J lost 0 bases. The CDR3 DNA is TGTGCCAGCAGCCAAGACATACCGGGACTAGCAGTTTCGAACACCGGGGAGCTGTTTTTT. Translating it yields CASSQDIPGLAVSNTGELFF.

CDR3 in DNA: TGCGCCAGCAGCTTAGGGACAGCAAATCAGCCCCAGCATTTT. Residues: CASSLGTANQPQHF. V gene TRBV5-1 combines with J gene TRBJ1-5; 7 nucleotides line up with TRBD1. This CDR3 is built from 14 residues. Per the germline V gene, CDR1 is SGHRS and CDR2 is YFSETQ. Trimming cost V 2 bases and J 4 bases; bases outside gene matches: 3.

This rearrangement joins TRBV30 to TRBJ2-1, with 7 bases identical to TRBD2. With V trimmed by 5 bases and J by 0 bases, 13 bases remained unmatched. Germline V gene data show CDR1 as GTSNPN and CDR2 as SVGIG (reference sequence). CDR3 length: 17 residues. This chain's CDR3 is CAWGGRGPPSSYNEQFF. CDR3 nucleotide sequence: TGTGCCTGGGGGGGGAGGGGCCCTCCCAGCTCCTACAATGAGCAGTTCTTC.

J is TRBJ2-1 and V is TRBV14; 7 bases agree with TRBD1. This CDR3 has 13 residues. V shed 4 bases, J shed 6 bases, and the junction held 3 bases outside the gene matches. In germline, CDR1 is SGHDN, CDR2 FVKESK. The CDR3 region has the DNA TGTGCCAGCAGCCTGGGGACAGTCAATGAGCAGTTCTTC. Translated, it gives CASSLGTVNEQFF.

CDR3 nucleotides: TGCGCCAGCAGCCGAATAGGACAGGGGAGGACTGAAGCTTTCTTT. This gives the protein CASSRIGQGRTEAFF. V and J are TRBV4-1 and TRBJ1-1; 9 nucleotides match TRBD1. J lost 5 bases, V lost 4 bases, and 8 bases had no gene match. Looked up from germline, CDR1 is MGHRA and CDR2 is YSYEKL. This CDR3 is 15 amino acids long.

The V and J genes are TRBV6-5 and TRBJ2-1; 9 bases map to TRBD1. The J segment lost 7 bases and the V segment lost 8 bases, leaving 6 bases of the junction unmatched. Germline V gene lookup returns CDR1 MNHEY and CDR2 SVGAGI. The CDR3 is 13 amino acids. CDR3 residues: CASRDRALNEQFF. Written as DNA, the CDR3 is TGTGCCAGCCGGGACAGGGCTCTTAATGAGCAGTTCTTC.

The gene calls are TRBV11-3 and TRBJ2-7; D possibly corresponds to TRBD1 (5 bases). The CDR3 is 13 amino acids. The germline V gene encodes CDR1 SGHNT and CDR2 YENEEA. Trimming removed 7 bases at V and 6 bases at J, with 16 bases between. CDR3 bases: TGTGCCAGCAACCCCGACAGTCTGCTCGAGCAGTACTTC. This sequence encodes CASNPDSLLEQYF.

In this sample, this clone turned up a few times. The chain combines TRBV5-4 with TRBJ1-1, with 11 bases identical to TRBD1. Per the germline V gene, CDR1 is SGHNT and CDR2 is YYREEE (reference sequence). Trimming removed 4 bases from V and 7 bases from J; junction bases left unmatched: 9. This CDR3 is 15 amino acids long. CDR3 in amino acids: CASSHGQGALGEAFF. CDR3 DNA: TGTGCCAGCAGCCATGGACAGGGGGCCCTAGGTGAAGCTTTCTTT.

The chain combines TRBV4-1 with TRBJ2-6, with 10 positions matching TRBD1. Germline V lookup: CDR1 MGHRA, CDR2 YSYEKL. The CDR3 consists of 17 residues. Trimming removed 1 base from V and 4 bases from J; junction bases left unmatched: 4. The CDR3 sequence is CASSQGDRGLGANVLTF. The CDR3 DNA reads as TGCGCCAGCAGCCAAGGCGACAGGGGGCTCGGGGCCAACGTCCTGACTTTC.

V and J are TRBV10-3 and TRBJ2-7; 8 bases agree with TRBD1. This CDR3 is 17 amino acids long. Per the germline V gene, CDR1 is ENHRY and CDR2 is SYGVKD. Trimming took 4 bases from V and 0 from J; bases not matched to a gene: 11. As DNA, the CDR3 is TGTGCCATCAGTGGAGCGTGGACAGGGATCACCTCCTACGAGCAGTACTTC. It codes for CAISGAWTGITSYEQYF.

The rearrangement links TRBV11-3 to TRBJ1-6, with 7 nucleotides matching TRBD1. This CDR3 contains 18 residues. V gave up 4 bases and J gave up 1 base; unmatched junction bases: 10. Germline loops: CDR1 SGHNT, CDR2 YENEEA. The CDR3 coding sequence is TGTGCCAGCAGCTCCGAGGGGGCGTTTATTTCCTATAATTCACCCCTCCACTTT. It translates to CASSSEGAFISYNSPLHF. Full variable domain (missing parts from reference TRBV11-3 and TRBJ1-6): EAGVVQSPRYKIIEKKQPVAFWCNPISGHNTLYWYLQNLGQGPELLIRYENEEAVDDSQLPKDRFSAERLKGVDSTLKIQPAELGDSAVYLCASSSEGAFISYNSPLHFGNGTRLTVT.

This chain links TRBV5-1 with TRBJ2-1; 8 bases agree with TRBD2. From germline, CDR1 is SGHRS and CDR2 YFSETQ. V shed 5 bases, J shed 2 bases, and the junction held 9 bases outside the gene matches. The length of the CDR3 is 16 residues. CDR3 DNA sequence: TGCGCCAGCAGTCCGGGAGGGACCGGCACCTACAATGAGCAGTTCTTC. Its translation: CASSPGGTGTYNEQFF. The full variable domain, rest sourced from reference TRBV5-1 and TRBJ2-1, is KAGVTQTPRYLIKTRGQQVTLSCSPISGHRSVSWYQQTPGQGLQFLFEYFSETQRNKGNFPGRFSGRQFSNSRSEMNVSTLELGDSALYLCASSPGGTGTYNEQFFGPGTRLTVL.